These 9 T cell receptor beta chains were sequenced from one sample in a study of CD8+CD57+ T cells in acquired aplastic anemia. Using genomic DNA as the template, TCR beta VDJ and CDR3 profiling was carried out. Using its own MiXCR run on the reads, TCRdb lists one record per CDR3 protein. The data show roughly 180,000 distinct CDR3 sequences, with about 64% seen just once and about 45% held by the top ten. The sample consisted of sorted CD4+, CD8+, or CD8+CD57+ T cells (not recorded which) from PBMCs. The source is a human donor with severe aplastic anemia or a healthy control (not recorded which).

The chain employs TRBV24-1 and TRBJ2-1, with D hard to call. CDR1 is KGHDR and CDR2 is SFDVKD in the germline V gene. With 5 bases removed from V and 9 bases from J, the gap between germline ends came to 16 bases. The CDR3 is 14 residues long. The chain's CDR3 is CATSAGRMSAEQFF. CDR3 in DNA: TGTGCCACCAGTGCTGGCAGAATGAGTGCTGAGCAGTTCTTC.

Only a few counts were recorded for this clonotype. The chain combines TRBV6-1 with TRBJ2-7; 11 bases map to TRBD2. The ends lost 5 bases at V and 4 bases at J; junction bases unmatched: 7. This CDR3 is built from 15 residues. CDR1 is MNHNS and CDR2 is SASEGT in the germline V gene. The CDR3 here is CASSYSSGGTYEQYF. The CDR3 DNA is TGTGCCAGCAGTTACTCTAGCGGGGGGACGTACGAGCAGTACTTC.

This chain uses TRBV7-2 with TRBJ2-5; unclear D gene. This CDR3 spans 15 amino acids. The germline V gene encodes CDR1 SGHTA and CDR2 FQGNSA. V was shortened by 1 base and J by 5 bases, with 14 bases between the two germline ends. The CDR3 DNA follows: TGTGCCAGCAGCTTAGTTTGGGGATTGCGGGAGACCCAGTACTTC. Translated: CASSLVWGLRETQYF. The full variable domain, its missing parts supplied by reference TRBV7-2 and TRBJ2-5, is GAGVSQSPSNKVTEKGKDVELRCDPISGHTALYWYRQSLGQGLEFLIYFQGNSAPDKSGLPSDRFSAERTGGSVSTLTIQRTQQEDSAVYLCASSLVWGLRETQYFGPGTRLLVL.

This clonotype was found many times. The gene calls are TRBV25-1 and TRBJ1-1, with unresolved D. The germline CDR1 and CDR2 sequences are MGHDK and SYGVNS. The V and J ends lost 5 bases and 3 bases respectively, with 13 bases between them. There are 14 residues in the CDR3. Here the CDR3 reads CASSRGIVDTEAFF. The DNA for the CDR3 is TGTGCCAGCAGTCGAGGGATCGTGGACACTGAAGCTTTCTTT. Looking up the rest from reference TRBV25-1 and TRBJ1-1 gives the full variable domain: EADIYQTPRYLVIGTGKKITLECSQTMGHDKMYWYQQDPGMELHLIHYSYGVNSTEKGDLSSESTVSRIRTEHFPLTLESARPSHTSQYLCASSRGIVDTEAFFGQGTRLTVV.

Turning to this clonotype: One end of the junction varies from germline; a read error may be responsible. The CDR3 here is CTSSLATDGAYEQYF. For the CDR3, the DNA is TGTACCAGCAGCTTAGCTACGGACGGGGCCTACGAGCAGTACTTC. V gene TRBV7-6 combines with J gene TRBJ2-7; D possibly corresponds to TRBD2 (5 bases). The germline V gene has CDR1 SGHVS and CDR2 FNYEAQ. The CDR3 loop spans 15 amino acids.

CDR3 bases: TGTGCCACCAGCAGGAGAGGGGCTACCGCTGGGGCCAACGTCCTGACTTTC. Translated: CATSRRGATAGANVLTF. This chain connects TRBV15 to TRBJ2-6; either TRBD1 or TRBD2 may fit D (5 bases each). CDR1 and CDR2 from the germline V gene are LNHNV and YYDKDF (reference sequence). Trimming shortened V by 3 bases and J by 2 bases, and 14 bases separated the two germline ends. The CDR3 totals 17 residues.

The chain carries TRBV5-4 and TRBJ2-5, with D unclear. V was trimmed by 3 bases and J by 2 bases, leaving 14 bases between them. CDR1 and CDR2 from the germline V gene are SGHNT and YYREEE (reference sequence). This CDR3 is 15 amino acids long. The CDR3 sequence is CASSSGGSSQETQYF. CDR3 nucleotides: TGTGCCAGCAGCTCTGGCGGAAGCTCACAAGAGACCCAGTACTTC. The variable domain in full, with the rest retrieved from reference TRBV5-4 and TRBJ2-5, is ETGVTQSPTHLIKTRGQQVTLRCSSQSGHNTVSWYQQALGQGPQFIFQYYREEENGRGNFPPRFSGLQFPNYSSELNVNALELDDSALYLCASSSGGSSQETQYFGPGTRLLVL.

This chain joins TRBV20-1 and TRBJ2-1; D unclear. Trimming shortened V by 0 bases and J by 5 bases, and 8 bases separated the two germline ends. Per the germline V gene, CDR1 is DFQATT and CDR2 is SNEGSKA (reference sequence). CDR3 length: 13 residues. The CDR3 loop is CSARDLWNNEQFF. CDR3 nucleotides: TGCAGTGCTAGAGATTTATGGAACAATGAGCAGTTCTTC.

The chain carries TRBV15 and TRBJ2-1; D is perhaps TRBD2 (5 bases). V gave up 3 bases and J gave up 9 bases, with 12 bases separating them. The CDR3 contains 13 residues. Germline V lookup: CDR1 LNHNV, CDR2 YYDKDF (reference sequence). DNA for the CDR3: TGTGCCACCAGCAGGGTAGACTACGGTGAGCAGTTCTTC. This sequence encodes CATSRVDYGEQFF.